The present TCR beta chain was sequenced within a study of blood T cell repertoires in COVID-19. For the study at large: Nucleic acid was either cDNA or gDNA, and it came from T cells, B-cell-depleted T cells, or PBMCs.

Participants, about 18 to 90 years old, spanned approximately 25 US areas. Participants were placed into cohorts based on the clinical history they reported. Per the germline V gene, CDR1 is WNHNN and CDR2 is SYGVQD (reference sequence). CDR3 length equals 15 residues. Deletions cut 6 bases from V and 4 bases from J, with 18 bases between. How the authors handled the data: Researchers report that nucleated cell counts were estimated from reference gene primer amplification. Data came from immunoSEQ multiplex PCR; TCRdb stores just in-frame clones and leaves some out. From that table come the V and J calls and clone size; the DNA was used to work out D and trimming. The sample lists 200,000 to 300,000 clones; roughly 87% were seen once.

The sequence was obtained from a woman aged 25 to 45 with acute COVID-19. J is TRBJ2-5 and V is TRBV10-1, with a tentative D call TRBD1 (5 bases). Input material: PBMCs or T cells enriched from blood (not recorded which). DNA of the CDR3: TGCGCCAGCAGCCAGAGACAGATCGCCCCAGAGACCCAGTACTTC. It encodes CASSQRQIAPETQYF.